This T cell receptor (beta chain) was found in a study of cytomegalovirus exposure and HLA in healthy donors. Notes on the study in general: In vitro confirmation showed three CMV-associated chains to be CMV antigen specific.

This PCR relied on a set of 60 Vbeta primers and 13 Jbeta primers. Here immunoSEQ multiplex PCR was the method, and the copy in TCRdb shows in-frame clones only, minus some. This table has around 150,000 clones, over 75% appearing once. This clone was found once. Its antigen is unidentified. The sample was PBMCs. The TCR comes from a man in his forties or fifties in good health and CMV-seropositive.

CDR3 nucleotides: TGTGCCAGCAGTTCCCCGCGGGGGGCGTTCGACTATGGCTACACCTTC. Its protein is CASSSPRGAFDYGYTF. The chain joins TRBV28 to TRBJ1-2; a possible D gene is TRBD1 (6 bases). CDR3 length: 16 residues. Germline V gives CDR1 MDHEN, CDR2 SYDVKM. Trimming pared 4 bases from V and 3 bases from J, leaving 18 bases between.